The sequence of this TCR beta chain was determined in a study of CD8+CD57+ T cells in acquired aplastic anemia. Study context: Recorded DNA amounts for sorted CD4+ and CD8+ cells had an average of approximately 3 ug.

Genomic DNA, the template, was used for profiling of the TCR beta VDJ and CDR3. Each CDR3 protein is one row after TCRdb ran MiXCR on the reads. The table records around 290,000 distinct CDR3 sequences, 45% to 65% of them present only once. All patients picked for sequencing had shown, by flow cytometry, an expansion of CD8+CD57+ cells. Prior therapy had not been administered to any patient at the time of blood sampling. Per the germline V gene, CDR1 is DFQATT and CDR2 is SNEGSKA (reference sequence). V trimming: 2 bases; J trimming: 12 bases; junction bases outside the gene matches: 13. The CDR3 extends over 15 amino acids. Study-wide results and limits: In common between the patients and the controls were twenty-nine CD8+ CDR3 sequences.

On this clonotype itself: The antigen is unknown.

Sequenced: sorted CD4+, CD8+, or CD8+CD57+ T cells (not recorded which) from PBMCs. This TCR came from a human donor with aplastic anemia. The chain joins TRBV20-1 to TRBJ1-6, with 7 bases fitting TRBD1. DNA for the CDR3: TGCAGTGCTAGATTGGGACAGAATAGAGGGGGACCCCTCCACTTT. Its translation: CSARLGQNRGGPLHF.